This is a list of T cell receptor beta chains from one sample in a study of T cells expressing NK-cell markers. TCRdb derives one entry per CDR3 protein from the 5' RACE reads, leaving out DNA. This sample's table has some 280,000 distinct CDR3 sequences. Sequences were obtained from blood T cells: a sorted CD56 or NKG2C T cell subset, CD4+ or CD8+ T cells, or bulk PBMC T cells (not recorded which). Every receptor here comes from a young man in good health. CDR3s include the opening cysteine and the closing phenylalanine or tryptophan.

V gene	J gene	CDR3 protein
TRBV2	TRBJ2-5	CASSDRSGRPQETQYF
TRBV20-1	TRBJ2-5	CSAGITTNQETQYF
TRBV20-1	TRBJ2-1	CSATGTDKYNEQFF
TRBV11-2	TRBJ2-7	CASSPVSGSSHEQYF
TRBV12-3/TRBV12-4	TRBJ2-5	CASSLGQQETQYF
TRBV28	TRBJ2-5	CASSKVETQYF
TRBV12-3/TRBV12-4	TRBJ2-1	CASRTTGGPSRIYNEQFF
TRBV5-5	TRBJ2-7	CASSLDGWGYEQYF
TRBV20-1	TRBJ1-1	CSGTGGADTEAFF
TRBV5-1	TRBJ1-4	CASSPTGGQSNEKLFF
TRBV6-5	TRBJ1-1	CASSGQGVRTTEAFF
TRBV5-6	TRBJ2-7	CASSPSLAQYYEQYF
TRBV12-3/TRBV12-4	TRBJ2-7	CASSPIQSGEQYF